The table lists the clone carrying this T cell receptor beta chain with a few counts. One end of the junction does not line up with germline, which may come from a read error. As for treatment: randomized to nivolumab then ipilimumab (arm A) or the reverse (arm B). This specimen comes from a study of sequential checkpoint blockade in melanoma. Study summary: Each arm's sequence ended with maintenance nivolumab. About 90 pretreatment tumor DNA samples were TCRβ immunosequenced.

Per the germline V gene, CDR1 is MDHEN and CDR2 is SYDVKM. The CDR3 sequence is 14 residues long. Libraries were prepared by immunoSEQ multiplex PCR; TCRdb keeps only in-frame clonotypes and omits some of them. The data contain under 6,000 clones, approximately 29% of them singletons. This chain connects TRBV28 to TRBJ1-2; a possible D gene is TRBD1 (5 bases). Here the sequenced sample was tumor tissue (inferred from file names), taken from a patient given nivolumab and ipilimumab in sequence. This clonotype was sampled from a human donor with melanoma. The CDR3 protein is CASTPPGPDYGYNF. In nucleotides, the CDR3 is TGTGCCAGCACCCCACCAGGGCCAGACTATGGCTACAACTTC.